A single sample gave rise to the 23 T cell receptor beta chains below, sequenced in a study of radiotherapy plus CTLA-4 blockade in lung cancer. Assay used: immunoSEQ multiplex PCR; TCRdb lists only in-frame clones, some missing. The sample consists of roughly 42,000 clones, more than 60% of them appearing once. The material was peripheral blood, obtained from a patient treated with radiotherapy plus ipilimumab. The receptors derive from a human donor with non-small cell lung cancer who had a partial response to radiotherapy plus ipilimumab.

The V and J genes are TRBV30 and TRBJ2-2, with 9 bases that match TRBD2. Germline V CDR1 and CDR2: GTSNPN, SVGIG (reference sequence). The CDR3 totals 17 residues. J gave up 4 bases and V 2 bases, and 11 bases lay outside the gene matches. CDR3 in amino acids: CAWSPIGLASTTGELFF. In DNA form, the CDR3 reads TGTGCCTGGAGTCCCATCGGACTAGCGTCTACCACCGGGGAGCTGTTTTTT.

For the CDR3, the DNA is TGCAGCGTTCGGTCGCAGGGGCTGAACACTGAAGCTTTCTTT. This gives the protein CSVRSQGLNTEAFF. The chain has TRBV29-1 and TRBJ1-1; perhaps TRBD1 as D (6 bases). Germline lookup yields CDR1 SQVTM and CDR2 ANQGSEA. The CDR3 sequence is 14 residues long. Between the trimmed V and J ends, which lost 5 bases and 0 bases, there was a span of 13 bases.

There are many counts of this clone. The chain has TRBV6-6 and TRBJ1-1, with D hard to call. CDR3 length equals 11 residues. Germline CDR1 is MNHNY and CDR2 is SVGAGI (reference sequence). Trimming took off 8 bases at V and 2 bases at J, with 6 bases between the two ends. The CDR3 DNA reads as TGTGCCAGCGAACTTAACACTGAAGCTTTCTTT. It is translated as CASELNTEAFF.

This clone was seen ten or more times. The chain employs TRBV4-3 and TRBJ1-6; tentatively, D is TRBD1 (5 bases). The CDR3 contains 16 residues. The ends were cut back, 0 bases at V and 8 bases at J, with 14 bases in the middle. Germline CDR1 is LGHNA and CDR2 is YSLEER. The DNA of the CDR3 is TGCGCCAGCAGCCAAGATACGTCCAGGGCCTATTCACCCCTCCACTTT. Translated, it gives CASSQDTSRAYSPLHF.

The chain combines TRBV5-6 with TRBJ1-6; 8 nucleotides agree with TRBD1. The CDR3 has 14 amino acids. The germline CDR1 and CDR2 sequences are SGHDT and YYEEEE. V shed 4 bases and J 7 bases; nucleotides not matched to a gene: 4. In nucleotides, the CDR3 is TGTGCCAGCAGCCGGGGACAGGCGAATTCACCCCTCCACTTT. As protein: CASSRGQANSPLHF.

The chain joins TRBV5-1 to TRBJ2-7; D is perhaps TRBD2 (6 bases). The CDR3 extends over 15 amino acids. Germline CDR1 is SGHRS and CDR2 is YFSETQ. V was pared by 0 bases and J by 3 bases, with 13 bases between. CDR3 protein: CASSLGGVTSYEQYF. As DNA, the CDR3 is TGCGCCAGCAGCTTGGGGGGGGTAACCAGCTACGAGCAGTACTTC.

The chain joins TRBV11-2 to TRBJ1-5; D remains ambiguous. Per the germline V gene, CDR1 is SGHAT and CDR2 is FQNNGV. This CDR3 has 13 amino acids. The ends were cut back, 8 bases at V and 5 bases at J, with 13 bases in the middle. In DNA, the CDR3 is TGTGCCAGCGGCTCGGACGGGGATCAGCCCCAGCATTTT. Its translation is CASGSDGDQPQHF.

CDR3 sequence (DNA): TGTGCCAGCAGCTTAGGGACAGGGGACTACAATGAGCAGTTCTTC. Its protein product is CASSLGTGDYNEQFF. The rearrangement links TRBV7-8 to TRBJ2-1; 9 bases are shared with TRBD1. The ends lost 1 base at V and 3 bases at J; junction bases unmatched: 1. The CDR3 runs 15 residues. CDR1 SGHVS and CDR2 FQNEAQ come from the germline V gene.

The chain employs TRBV9 and TRBJ1-1; D unresolved. The V end lost 0 bases, the J end lost 1 base, and 13 bases lay between the germline ends. The CDR3 spans 16 residues. The germline V gene encodes CDR1 SGDLS and CDR2 YYNGEE. CDR3 protein: CASSVGAGSSNTEAFF. DNA for the CDR3: TGTGCCAGCAGCGTAGGGGCTGGGTCCTCGAACACTGAAGCTTTCTTT.

The rearrangement uses TRBV7-8 and TRBJ1-1; D is undetermined. Germline V CDR1 and CDR2: SGHVS, FQNEAQ. The CDR3 totals 13 residues. V was clipped by 4 bases and J by 11 bases, with 17 bases between them. In nucleotides, the CDR3 is TGTGCCAGCAGCTCAACTGGCGGGCTCGGGGCTTTCTTT. The encoded protein is CASSSTGGLGAFF.

This chain uses TRBV5-1 with TRBJ2-5; 7 bases map to TRBD1. The CDR3 consists of 14 residues. Germline-derived CDR1 and CDR2 are SGHRS and YFSETQ. J lost 5 bases, V lost 4 bases, and 8 bases had no gene match. The CDR3 DNA reads TGCGCCAGCAGCCCAGGACAGGCTGGCGAGACCCAGTACTTC. It codes for CASSPGQAGETQYF.

This chain uses TRBV6-5 with TRBJ1-2; D possibly corresponds to TRBD1 (5 bases). The CDR3 is 13 residues long. The germline V gene has CDR1 MNHEY and CDR2 SVGAGI. Trimming cost V 5 bases and J 2 bases, with 9 bases left between them. CDR3 loop: CASSEAGNYGYTF. Written as DNA, the CDR3 is TGTGCCAGCAGTGAAGCAGGGAACTATGGCTACACCTTC.

At least ten counts were recorded for this clone. This chain joins TRBV2 and TRBJ1-2, with D perhaps matching TRBD1 (5 bases). This CDR3 is built from 18 residues. V was trimmed by 0 bases and J by 0 bases, leaving 17 bases between them. Germline CDR1 SNHLY, CDR2 FYNNEI. This CDR3 reads CASSEALLYRGANYGYTF. The CDR3 bases are TGTGCCAGCAGTGAAGCGCTTCTATACCGGGGGGCTAACTATGGCTACACCTTC.

A single count supports this clone. The genes are TRBV5-4 and TRBJ2-3; D might be TRBD1 (5 bases). In germline, CDR1 is SGHNT, CDR2 YYREEE (reference sequence). The V end lost 3 bases, the J end lost 5 bases, and 13 bases lay between the germline ends. This CDR3 is built from 14 residues. The CDR3 nucleotides read TGTGCCAGCAGCTCGAGACAGTCCGGAGATACGCAGTATTTT. Its protein is CASSSRQSGDTQYF.

This clone was recorded a few times. The rearrangement joins TRBV6-5 to TRBJ1-1; D uncertain. Germline V lookup: CDR1 MNHEY, CDR2 SVGAGI. This CDR3 is built from 13 residues. V lost 5 bases to trimming and J lost 8 bases, with 15 bases between them. The CDR3, as DNA: TGTGCCAGCAGTGAAGCTGCCTCCCTCGAAGCTTTCTTT. This encodes CASSEAASLEAFF.

The J gene is TRBJ1-2, the V gene TRBV23-1; D is uncertain. TRBV23-1 falls under the ORF class, with uncertain function. CDR3 length equals 13 residues. V gave up 10 bases and J gave up 1 base, with 13 bases separating them. This chain's CDR3 is CANSDGINYGYTF. The CDR3 DNA reads as TGCGCCAACTCCGACGGGATTAACTATGGCTACACCTTC.

V usage is TRBV27 and J usage is TRBJ1-5, with D possibly being TRBD1 (6 bases). The CDR3 loop spans 15 amino acids. Germline-derived CDR1 and CDR2 are MNHEY and SMNVEV (reference sequence). V lost 3 bases and J 2 bases, leaving 11 bases between the germline ends. CDR3 residues: CASSFGRGGNQPQHF. CDR3 nucleotide sequence: TGTGCCAGCAGTTTTGGCAGGGGTGGCAATCAGCCCCAGCATTTT.

This CDR3 reads CASSRMGQGAPGYTF. The CDR3 DNA reads as TGTGCCAGCAGCCGCATGGGACAGGGGGCGCCCGGCTACACCTTC. The chain carries TRBV7-2 and TRBJ1-2, with 12 bases identical to TRBD1. The CDR3 runs to 15 residues. Germline loops: CDR1 SGHTA, CDR2 FQGNSA. J was trimmed by 8 bases and V by 5 bases; bases with no gene match: 9.

Here the CDR3 reads CASSPRQTRVNNEQFF. The CDR3 DNA follows: TGTGCCAGCAGTCCTCGACAGACTCGGGTTAACAATGAGCAGTTCTTC. The genes are TRBV27 and TRBJ2-1; D is perhaps TRBD1 (5 bases). The CDR3 covers 16 residues. V dropped 5 bases and J dropped 5 bases, with 19 bases sitting between them. From germline, CDR1 is MNHEY and CDR2 SMNVEV (reference sequence).

This clone was recorded a few times. The chain uses TRBV28 and TRBJ1-2, with 8 bases aligning to TRBD1. The V gene end was trimmed by 2 bases and the J gene end by 6 bases; junction bases not matched to a gene: 11. The CDR3 runs to 16 residues. From germline, CDR1 is MDHEN and CDR2 SYDVKM. The CDR3 coding sequence is TGTGCCAGCAGTTTACCTCCCGCCGGGACAGGCCATGGCTACACCTTC. It translates to CASSLPPAGTGHGYTF.

V is TRBV5-4 and J is TRBJ2-1; 11 bases align to TRBD2. This CDR3 has 17 amino acids. Germline CDR1 is SGHNT and CDR2 is YYREEE (reference sequence). J lost 6 bases, V lost 3 bases, and 11 bases had no gene match. The CDR3 DNA reads as TGTGCCAGCAGCTCGCGGACTAGCGGGTATAACTTCAATGAGCAGTTCTTC. Translating gives CASSSRTSGYNFNEQFF. Filled out from reference TRBV5-4 and TRBJ2-1, the complete variable domain reads ETGVTQSPTHLIKTRGQQVTLRCSSQSGHNTVSWYQQALGQGPQFIFQYYREEENGRGNFPPRFSGLQFPNYSSELNVNALELDDSALYLCASSSRTSGYNFNEQFFGPGTRLTVL.

V gene TRBV11-3 combines with J gene TRBJ2-2, with D possibly TRBD2 on 6 matching bases. CDR3 length: 14 residues. Germline values: CDR1 SGHNT, CDR2 YENEEA. Trimming left V 5 bases short and J 5 bases short, with 12 bases between. The CDR3 coding sequence is TGTGCCAGCAGCCCCCGGGGGAGGACCGGGGAGCTGTTTTTT. As protein: CASSPRGRTGELFF.

The rearrangement joins TRBV7-9 to TRBJ2-1, with TRBD2 identical over 16 bases. Unmatched junction bases numbered 2, after V lost 4 bases and J lost 2 bases. The CDR3 is 17 residues long. The germline CDR1 and CDR2 sequences are SEHNR and FQNEAQ (reference sequence). The CDR3, as DNA: TGTGCCAGCAGCTCCGGGACTAGCGGGAGGGCCTACAATGAGCAGTTCTTC. Translating it yields CASSSGTSGRAYNEQFF. The full variable domain, its missing parts supplied by reference TRBV7-9 and TRBJ2-1, is DTGVSQNPRHKITKRGQNVTFRCDPISEHNRLYWYRQTLGQGPEFLTYFQNEAQLEKSRLLSDRFSAERPKGSFSTLEIQRTEQGDSAMYLCASSSGTSGRAYNEQFFGPGTRLTVL.